This is a list of T cell receptor beta chains from one sample in a study of lymphopenia after photon versus proton radiotherapy. Measured with immunoSEQ multiplex PCR; TCRdb has only the in-frame clones, and not every one. The data contain about 6,800 clones, around 94% of them singletons. Sample: peripheral blood, taken from a patient treated with photon-based radiotherapy. The receptors stem from a woman aged 45 to 65 with cholangiocarcinoma. Both conserved end residues are part of each CDR3. D genes are given only for firm matches. For some rows the clone size is stated as once, few or many, or as a class when expanded; others skip it.

V	J	D	size	DNA	CDR3
TRBV28	TRBJ1-1	NA	NA	TGTGCCAGCAGTTTAGAGGAACCGAACACTGAAGCTTTCTTT	CASSLEEPNTEAFF
TRBV7-9	TRBJ2-3	TRBD2	NA	TGTGCCAGCAGCTCACAGCGGGGAGGGGCAGATACGCAGTATTTT	CASSSQRGGADTQYF
TRBV27	TRBJ1-1	NA	NA	TGTGCCAGCAGTTACGCGGGGAACACTGAAGCTTTCTTT	CASSYAGNTEAFF
TRBV11-2	TRBJ1-1	TRBD1	NA	TGTGCCAGCAGCTCGGGACAGGGGGTTGTGTTGGGCACTGAAGCTTTCTTT	CASSSGQGVVLGTEAFF
TRBV11-2	TRBJ2-7	NA	NA	TGTGCCAGCACATTTTCGGTAGGGGGGGTGAGCTCCTACGAGCAGTACTTC	CASTFSVGGVSSYEQYF
TRBV2	TRBJ2-1	TRBD1	NA	TGTGCCAGCCGTTGGGACAGGGTCTTCTACAATGAGCAGTTCTTC	CASRWDRVFYNEQFF
TRBV6-5	TRBJ2-7	TRBD2	NA	TGTGCCAGCAGTTACTCGACAAGCGGGGGCTCCTACGAGCAGTACTTC	CASSYSTSGGSYEQYF
TRBV2	TRBJ2-7	NA	NA	TGTGCCAGCAGTGCACCCCTTATCCTCGAGCAGTACTTC	CASSAPLILEQYF
TRBV19	TRBJ1-5	TRBD1	NA	TGTGCCAGTAGCACAGGGGGAATTCAGCCCCAGCATTTT	CASSTGGIQPQHF
TRBV29-1	TRBJ2-7	NA	NA	TGCAGCGGGTTGTCCGGGGGCGGCCACGAGCAGTACTTC	CSGLSGGGHEQYF
TRBV21-1	TRBJ2-2	NA	once	TGTGCCAGCAGCAAGACAGCGACGAACACCGGGGAGCTGTTTTTT	CASSKTATNTGELFF
TRBV7-2	TRBJ2-7	NA	NA	TGTGCCAGCAGCTTAGGAGGAGGCGGCTCCTACGAGCAGTACTTC	CASSLGGGGSYEQYF
TRBV4-3	TRBJ2-1	TRBD2	NA	TGCGCCAGCAGCCTTATAGCGGGGGGGTCATCCTACAATGAGCAGTTCTTC	CASSLIAGGSSYNEQFF
TRBV19	TRBJ2-2	NA	NA	TGTGCCAGTAATGAGGGGGCCGGGGAGCTGTTTTTT	CASNEGAGELFF
TRBV14	TRBJ1-2	NA	NA	TGTGCCAGCAGCTCCCGGACCCACGGGGGCTACACCTTC	CASSSRTHGGYTF
TRBV29-1	TRBJ1-4	NA	once	TGCAGCGTTCATACAGGGCTGAATGAAAAACTGTTTTTT	CSVHTGLNEKLFF
TRBV5-6	TRBJ1-2	NA	NA	TGTGCCAGCACCGTAACGGTTGCTAACTATGGCTACACCTTC	CASTVTVANYGYTF
TRBV6-1	TRBJ2-3	NA	NA	TGTGCCAGCAGTGAAGGGTTGTATTTT	CASSEGLYF
TRBV15	TRBJ1-4	NA	NA	TGTGCCACCAGCAGAGAGGCAGGGAATGAAAAACTGTTTTTT	CATSREAGNEKLFF
TRBV11-2	TRBJ2-7	NA	NA	TGTGCCAGCGCCCGGGCCTCAAAATCCTACGAGCAGTACTTC	CASARASKSYEQYF
TRBV6-5	TRBJ2-7	NA	once	TGTGCCAGTTTCGCAGGGGCCGAGCAGTACTTC	CASFAGAEQYF
TRBV19	TRBJ1-6	NA	NA	TGTGCCAGTAGCCAACAAGCACAGGGACTAAATTCACCCCTCCACTTT	CASSQQAQGLNSPLHF
TRBV2	TRBJ1-2	TRBD1	NA	TGTGCCACCGACAGGGGAGGTAACTATGGCTACACCTTC	CATDRGGNYGYTF
TRBV6-5	TRBJ1-2	NA	NA	TGTGCCAGCAGTTCGGGGCGACGGATAGCTAACTATGGCTACACCTTC	CASSSGRRIANYGYTF
TRBV7-9	TRBJ2-7	TRBD1	NA	TGTGCCAGCAGCCTTCCGGGACAGGGGTTTAGCTACGAGCAGTACTTC	CASSLPGQGFSYEQYF
TRBV4-3	TRBJ1-4	NA	NA	TGCGCCAGCAGCCAAGAAGTGGAGGAGCAAGGACTGTTTTTT	CASSQEVEEQGLFF
TRBV5-1	TRBJ2-2	TRBD1	NA	TGCGCCAGCAGCCCACAGGGGGTGGCCGGGGAGCTGTTTTTT	CASSPQGVAGELFF
TRBV6-1	TRBJ2-3	NA	NA	TGTGCCAGCAGTGAAGGGACATACATTACCACAGATACGCAGTATTTT	CASSEGTYITTDTQYF
TRBV5-4	TRBJ1-2	NA	NA	TGTGCCAGCAGCTTTTCGGGGGCGTATGGCTACACCTTC	CASSFSGAYGYTF
TRBV10-2	TRBJ1-1	TRBD1	NA	TGCGCCAGCGGCGGGCAGGGGGCAGGGGAAGCTTTCTTT	CASGGQGAGEAFF
TRBV7-9	TRBJ2-2	TRBD1	once	TGTGCCAGCAGCCCGGGACAGCAAGCGAACACCGGGGAGCTGTTTTTT	CASSPGQQANTGELFF
TRBV14	TRBJ1-5	TRBD1	NA	TGTGCCAGCAGCTTCGGACAGGGTAATCAGCCCCAGCATTTT	CASSFGQGNQPQHF
TRBV25-1	TRBJ1-1	NA	NA	TGTGCCAGCAGTGGGAGGTCTAGCACTGAAGCTTTCTTT	CASSGRSSTEAFF